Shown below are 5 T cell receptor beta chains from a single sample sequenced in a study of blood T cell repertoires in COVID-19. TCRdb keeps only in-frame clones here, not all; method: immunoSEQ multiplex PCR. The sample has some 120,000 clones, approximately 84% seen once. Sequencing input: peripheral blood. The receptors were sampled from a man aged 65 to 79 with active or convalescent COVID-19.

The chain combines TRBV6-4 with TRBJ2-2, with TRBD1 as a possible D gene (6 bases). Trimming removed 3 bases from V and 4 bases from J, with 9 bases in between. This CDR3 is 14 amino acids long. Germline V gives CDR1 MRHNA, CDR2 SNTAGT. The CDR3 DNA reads TGTGCCAGCAGTGAAACAGGGCGCACCGGGGAGCTGTTTTTT. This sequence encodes CASSETGRTGELFF.

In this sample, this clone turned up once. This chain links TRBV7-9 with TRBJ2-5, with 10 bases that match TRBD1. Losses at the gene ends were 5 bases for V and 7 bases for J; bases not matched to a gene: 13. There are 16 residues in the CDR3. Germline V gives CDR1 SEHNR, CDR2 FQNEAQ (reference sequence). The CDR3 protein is CASSRRSGTGEGTQYF. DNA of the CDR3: TGTGCCAGCAGCCGTCGATCCGGGACAGGGGAGGGGACCCAGTACTTC.

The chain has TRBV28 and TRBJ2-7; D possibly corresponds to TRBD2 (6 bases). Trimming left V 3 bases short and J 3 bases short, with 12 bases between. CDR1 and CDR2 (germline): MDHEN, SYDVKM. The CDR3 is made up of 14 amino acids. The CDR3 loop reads CASSFGSGGYEQYF. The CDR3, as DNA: TGTGCCAGCAGTTTCGGGTCCGGGGGCTACGAGCAGTACTTC.

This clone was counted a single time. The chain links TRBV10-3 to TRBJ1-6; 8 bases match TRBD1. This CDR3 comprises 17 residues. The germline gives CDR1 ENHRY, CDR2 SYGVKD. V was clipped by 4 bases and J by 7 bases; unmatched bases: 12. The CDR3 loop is CAISGGLGTGLNSPLHF. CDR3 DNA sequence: TGTGCCATCAGTGGCGGGTTAGGGACAGGTTTAAATTCACCCCTCCACTTT.

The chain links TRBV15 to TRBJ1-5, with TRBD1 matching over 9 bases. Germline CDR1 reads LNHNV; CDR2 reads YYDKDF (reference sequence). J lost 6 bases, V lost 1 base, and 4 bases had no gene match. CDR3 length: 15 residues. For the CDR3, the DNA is TGTGCCACCAGCAGAGGGGACAGGGTAGGTCAGCCCCAGCATTTT. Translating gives CATSRGDRVGQPQHF.